The sequence of this T cell receptor (beta chain) was determined in a study of cytomegalovirus exposure and HLA in healthy donors. Study findings and constraints: Donors belonging to an Asian-associated ancestry cluster reportedly showed fewer N-insertions in productive TCRs than the 666-donor mean, according to what a later analysis found. Listed as cytomegalovirus-associated were 164 TCR beta chains.

This clone was counted only a few times. The antigen remains unidentified. The study ran its PCR with 60 Vbeta and 13 Jbeta primers. Original analysis: Unique TCR beta chains numbered approximately 80 million in a later analysis, with roughly 10 million shared. Generated by immunoSEQ multiplex PCR, the TCRdb table keeps only in-frame clones and is missing some. The D gene and trimming were derived from the DNA, and the V and J assignments and clone size from that table. This sample has some 180,000 clones, with roughly 9.4% found just once. The germline V gene encodes CDR1 GTSNPN and CDR2 SVGIG (reference sequence). CDR3 size: 12 residues. The germline V and J ends were trimmed by 3 bases and 6 bases, with 12 bases remaining between them.

This rearrangement joins TRBV30 to TRBJ2-7, with a weak D call TRBD1 (6 bases). The clonotype comes from a woman in her 30s in good health and CMV-seropositive. Sequencing used PBMCs. The CDR3 spells CAWRVQGSEQYF. CDR3 coding DNA: TGTGCCTGGAGGGTACAGGGTAGCGAGCAGTACTTC.